The 20 T cell receptor beta chains presented below share a single source sample, sequenced in a study of cytotoxic CD8 clonotypes in ibrutinib-treated CLL (dated by TCRdb to the early 2020s). The time point label corresponds to: 12 months on ibrutinib. Libraries were constructed by the immunoSEQ multiplex PCR assay. The table was pulled from immuneACCESS by TCRdb, which kept in-frame rearrangements only. Such tables lose some clones; where checked, under half of the loss comes from unresolved V genes, and the rest has no known cause. The sample yields about 72,000 clones; more than 60% were counted once. The ten top clones hold approximately 5.2% of the sample. The sample in question was PBMCs, obtained after 12 months of ibrutinib treatment. These TCRs come from a human donor with chronic lymphocytic leukemia.

The chain combines TRBV10-1 with TRBJ2-2; D ambiguous. V shed 3 bases and J shed 3 bases, with 17 bases lying between them. Germline lookup yields CDR1 WNHNN and CDR2 SYGVQD (reference sequence). The CDR3 sequence is 17 residues long. CDR3 DNA sequence: TGCGCCAGCAGTGATCAGGCGACGGGCTCATACACCGGGGAGCTGTTTTTT. The encoded protein is CASSDQATGSYTGELFF.

The V call is TRBV6-5, the J call TRBJ2-3, with TRBD2 matching 8 bases. The CDR3 has 15 amino acids. With V trimmed by 11 bases and J by 2 bases, 12 bases remained unmatched. Germline loops: CDR1 MNHEY, CDR2 SVGAGI. Here the CDR3 DNA reads TGTGCCGGCAAGGAGGCGGGGGGAAACACAGATACGCAGTATTTT. It is translated as CAGKEAGGNTDTQYF.

CDR3 DNA: TGTGCCAGCAGCGCGACAGGGGCAACTAATGAAAAACTGTTTTTT. Translated: CASSATGATNEKLFF. The chain recombines TRBV5-4 with TRBJ1-4, with 8 bases lining up with TRBD1. This CDR3 has 15 amino acids. Looked up from germline, CDR1 is SGHNT and CDR2 is YYREEE (reference sequence). With V trimmed by 4 bases and J by 0 bases, 2 bases remained unmatched.

The rearrangement joins TRBV28 to TRBJ1-2; no reliable D call. The germline CDR1 and CDR2 sequences are MDHEN and SYDVKM. CDR3 length equals 14 residues. V dropped 4 bases and J dropped 7 bases, with 16 bases sitting between them. The CDR3: CASSYAEGVGGYTF. Here the CDR3 DNA reads TGTGCCAGCAGTTACGCAGAGGGTGTAGGTGGCTACACCTTC.

This clone was counted between two and nine times. The CDR3 here is CASSRQGTGGSPEQYF. The CDR3 nucleotides are TGTGCCAGCTCACGTCAGGGGACAGGGGGGTCCCCGGAGCAGTACTTC. This sequence joins TRBV18 and TRBJ2-7; 11 bases fit TRBD1. The germline V gene has CDR1 KGHSH and CDR2 LQKENI. The CDR3 spans 16 residues. The ends lost 4 bases at V and 7 bases at J; junction bases unmatched: 12.

The chain carries TRBV4-3 and TRBJ2-3; 11 nucleotides align to TRBD1. The CDR3 spans 15 residues. J lost 3 bases, V lost 4 bases, and 3 bases had no gene match. The V gene's germline CDR1 is LGHNA and CDR2 YSLEER. The CDR3: CASSLGQGATDTQYF. As DNA, the CDR3 is TGCGCCAGCAGCCTCGGACAGGGGGCAACAGATACGCAGTATTTT.

The chain employs TRBV27 and TRBJ2-1; possibly TRBD1 for D (5 bases). Trimming removed 5 bases at V and 3 bases at J, with 14 bases between. Per germline, CDR1 MNHEY and CDR2 SMNVEV (reference sequence). The CDR3 length is 15 residues. The CDR3 region has the DNA TGTGCCAGCAGTGGGGCGGCGCCACTCTACAATGAGCAGTTCTTC. This sequence encodes CASSGAAPLYNEQFF.

Comment on this clone: Other DNA variants within this sample encode the same CDR3. The chain employs TRBV5-6 and TRBJ2-7; D unclear. Deletions cut 3 bases from V and 1 base from J, with 2 bases between. The CDR3 has 11 amino acids. From germline, CDR1 is SGHDT and CDR2 YYEEEE. CDR3 coding DNA: TGTGCCAGCAGCTCGTCCTACGAGCAGTACTTC. Translated, it gives CASSSSYEQYF.

This clone turned up a few times. The chain recombines TRBV9 with TRBJ1-1, with D unresolved. The CDR3 covers 15 residues. V lost 0 bases and J 0 bases, leaving 9 bases between the germline ends. From germline, CDR1 is SGDLS and CDR2 YYNGEE. The CDR3 region has the DNA TGTGCCAGCAGCGTAGGAAATATGATGAACACTGAAGCTTTCTTT. Translation gives CASSVGNMMNTEAFF. The whole variable domain, remainder taken from reference TRBV9 and TRBJ1-1, is DSGVTQTPKHLITATGQRVTLRCSPRSGDLSVYWYQQSLDQGLQFLIQYYNGEERAKGNILERFSAQQFPDLHSELNLSSLELGDSALYFCASSVGNMMNTEAFFGQGTRLTVV.

This clone was observed a handful of times. Other DNA sequences of this sample code for an identical CDR3. This sequence joins TRBV10-2 and TRBJ1-5, with a weak D call TRBD1 (5 bases). Deletions cut 4 bases from V and 4 bases from J, with 11 bases between. This CDR3 comprises 14 residues. Germline values: CDR1 WSHSY, CDR2 SAAADI. The CDR3 DNA sequence: TGCGCCAGCAGTGGATCGGGGGGGAATCAGCCCCAGCATTTT. Translating gives CASSGSGGNQPQHF.

The chain combines TRBV14 with TRBJ1-4, with TRBD1 matching over 8 bases. V lost 4 bases, J lost 8 bases, and 0 bases stayed unmatched. Germline V gives CDR1 SGHDN, CDR2 FVKESK. This CDR3 region has 12 residues. CDR3: CASSRTGEKLFF. CDR3 bases: TGTGCCAGCAGCCGGACAGGGGAAAAACTGTTTTTT.

V gene TRBV30 combines with J gene TRBJ2-1; 7 bases are a match to TRBD2. V was clipped by 5 bases and J by 8 bases; unmatched bases: 3. CDR1 and CDR2 from the germline V gene are GTSNPN and SVGIG (reference sequence). The CDR3 totals 11 residues. The CDR3 nucleotides are TGTGCCTGGGCCGCGGGGGATGAGCAGTTCTTC. It encodes CAWAAGDEQFF.

This rearrangement joins TRBV6-6 to TRBJ1-5; D is unresolved. Germline values: CDR1 MNHNY, CDR2 SVGAGI (reference sequence). The V gene lost 6 bases and the J gene lost 6 bases, with 21 bases spanning the gap. There are 16 residues in the CDR3. CDR3 amino acids: CASRNRRTYTPQPQHF. The CDR3 region has the DNA TGTGCCAGCAGGAATCGCAGGACCTACACACCTCAGCCCCAGCATTTT.

The chain recombines TRBV6-5 with TRBJ2-5, with a weak D call TRBD2 (6 bases). This CDR3 is built from 14 residues. The V and J ends lost 6 bases and 1 base respectively, with 12 bases between them. CDR1 is MNHEY and CDR2 is SVGAGI in the germline V gene. CDR3: CASRRDVAQETQYF. CDR3 nucleotide sequence: TGTGCCAGCAGGCGGGACGTCGCCCAAGAGACCCAGTACTTC.

This sequence joins TRBV6-6 and TRBJ1-5; the D gene is possibly TRBD1 (5 bases). Germline CDR1 and CDR2: MNHNY and SVGAGI (reference sequence). The CDR3 extends over 13 amino acids. V was shortened by 2 bases and J by 8 bases, with 10 bases between the two germline ends. CDR3 loop: CASSYRDGEPQHF. Written as DNA, the CDR3 is TGTGCCAGCAGTTACCGGGACGGGGAGCCCCAGCATTTT.

The rearrangement uses TRBV2 and TRBJ1-3; 9 nucleotides agree with TRBD1. V gave up 10 bases and J gave up 2 bases; unmatched junction bases: 9. The CDR3 length is 15 residues. Germline V gene sequence: CDR1 SNHLY, CDR2 FYNNEI. CDR3 in DNA: TGTGCCACCCGACAGGGGGTTGTAACTGGAAACACCATATATTTT. Translated, it gives CATRQGVVTGNTIYF.

This chain uses TRBV7-6 with TRBJ1-1; D remains unclear. Germline assignment: CDR1 SGHVS and CDR2 FNYEAQ. The ends were cut back, 7 bases at V and 3 bases at J, with 18 bases in the middle. There are 15 residues in the CDR3. The CDR3 DNA reads TGTGCCAGCACCGATATGGGGTGGACGGACACTGAAGCTTTCTTT. Protein sequence: CASTDMGWTDTEAFF.

This chain connects TRBV19 to TRBJ2-6, with D hard to call. Trimming stripped 7 bases from V and 0 bases from J, with 1 base between. There are 12 residues in the CDR3. The germline CDR1 and CDR2 sequences are LNHDA and SQIVND (reference sequence). As DNA, the CDR3 is TGTGCCAGTATCTCTGGGGCCAACGTCCTGACTTTC. This translates into CASISGANVLTF.

This clone was seen only a few times. This sequence joins TRBV7-2 and TRBJ1-3, with no clear D. Germline CDR1 SGHTA, CDR2 FQGNSA. The CDR3 runs to 13 residues. The V end lost 7 bases, the J end lost 9 bases, and 16 bases lay between the germline ends. This CDR3 is CASNLPGRGTIYF. The DNA of the CDR3 is TGTGCCAGCAACCTACCAGGACGCGGCACCATATATTTT.

This clone showed up just a few times. The chain recombines TRBV7-2 with TRBJ2-5; 10 bases agree with TRBD2. The CDR3 contains 17 residues. Germline values: CDR1 SGHTA, CDR2 FQGNSA. V shed 5 bases, J shed 4 bases, and the junction held 13 bases outside the gene matches. The CDR3 DNA follows: TGTGCCAGCAGCGCATTATCTGGGGGACTAGCGCGAGAGACCCAGTACTTC. This sequence encodes CASSALSGGLARETQYF.